This T cell receptor (beta chain) was recorded in a study of post-analysis software for immune sequencing data. Study-wide results and caveats: Samples made in the same batch grouped tightly together by F measure. Relative to controls, patients with multiple sclerosis showed significantly lower normalized Chao1 diversity. Patients had higher frequencies than controls of four to six TRBV segments, including TRBV5-6, TRBV5-1 and TRBV20-1.

The CDR3 is made up of 11 amino acids. Germline V gene lookup returns CDR1 DFQATT and CDR2 SNEGSKA (reference sequence). The ends were cut back, 8 bases at V and 2 bases at J, with 9 bases in the middle. Unique molecular identifiers were present in the TCR beta cDNA libraries. Out of roughly 1 to 10 million T cells, 480,000 or so cDNA molecules were generated. Using its own MiXCR run on the PCR reads, TCRdb lists one record per CDR3 protein. The sample consists of 650,000 to 850,000 distinct CDR3 sequences, about 50% of them appearing once. With regard to this clonotype: The antigen is not known.

This chain connects TRBV20-1 to TRBJ1-1; D not resolved. The receptor was derived from a girl under 18 with multiple sclerosis. The sequenced sample was blood. The chain's CDR3 is CSSHQNTEAFF. The CDR3, as DNA: TGCAGTTCACACCAAAACACTGAAGCTTTCTTT.